This TCR beta chain is drawn from a study of blood T cell repertoires in COVID-19. Clones were sequenced by immunoSEQ multiplex PCR, and TCRdb holds only the in-frame ones, with some missing. The data hold about 190,000 clones, with less than 80% observed a single time. Germline V gives CDR1 SGHKS, CDR2 YYEKEE (reference sequence). The length of the CDR3 is 14 residues. The V and J ends lost 0 bases and 4 bases respectively, with 8 bases between them. Specimen: peripheral blood. This receptor was taken from a man aged 50 or older who had recovered from COVID-19. The chain is built from TRBV5-5 and TRBJ2-1, with D uncertain. This CDR3 reads CASSLVTDYNEQFF. The CDR3 bases are TGTGCCAGCAGCTTGGTTACAGATTACAATGAGCAGTTCTTC. Looking up the rest from reference TRBV5-5 and TRBJ2-1 gives the full variable domain: DAGVTQSPTHLIKTRGQQVTLRCSPISGHKSVSWYQQVLGQGPQFIFQYYEKEERGRGNFPDRFSARQFPNYSSELNVNALLLGDSALYLCASSLVTDYNEQFFGPGTRLTVL.